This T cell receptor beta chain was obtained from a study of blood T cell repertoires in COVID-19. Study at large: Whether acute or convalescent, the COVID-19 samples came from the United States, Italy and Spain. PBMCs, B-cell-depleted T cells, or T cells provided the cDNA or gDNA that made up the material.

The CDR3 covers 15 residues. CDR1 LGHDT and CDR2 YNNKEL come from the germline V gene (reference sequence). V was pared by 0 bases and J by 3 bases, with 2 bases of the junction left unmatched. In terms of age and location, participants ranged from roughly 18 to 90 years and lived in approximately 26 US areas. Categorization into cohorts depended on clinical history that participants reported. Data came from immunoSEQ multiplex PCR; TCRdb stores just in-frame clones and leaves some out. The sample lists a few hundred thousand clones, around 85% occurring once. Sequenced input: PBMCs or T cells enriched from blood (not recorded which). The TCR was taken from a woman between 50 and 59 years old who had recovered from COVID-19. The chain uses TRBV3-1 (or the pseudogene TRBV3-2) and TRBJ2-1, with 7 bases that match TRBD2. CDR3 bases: TGTGCCAGCAGCCAAGACCGGGACTACTACAATGAGCAGTTCTTC. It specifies CASSQDRDYYNEQFF.